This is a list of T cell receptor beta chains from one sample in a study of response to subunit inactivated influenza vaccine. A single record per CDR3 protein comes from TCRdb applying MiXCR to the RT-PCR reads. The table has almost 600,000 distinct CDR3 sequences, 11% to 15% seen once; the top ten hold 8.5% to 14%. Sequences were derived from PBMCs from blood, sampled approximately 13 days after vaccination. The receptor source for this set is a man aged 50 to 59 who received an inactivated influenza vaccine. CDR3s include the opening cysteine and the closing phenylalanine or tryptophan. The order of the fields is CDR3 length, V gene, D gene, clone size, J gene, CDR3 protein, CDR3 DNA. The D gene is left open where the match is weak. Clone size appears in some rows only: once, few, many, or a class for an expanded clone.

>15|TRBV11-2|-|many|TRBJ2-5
CASSPSLAFQETQYF
TGTGCCAGCAGCCCCTCATTAGCGTTCCAAGAGACCCAGTACTTC
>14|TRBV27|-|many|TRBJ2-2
CASSLRATGGELFF
TGTGCCAGCAGTTTACGTGCAACGGGAGGGGAGCTGTTTTTT
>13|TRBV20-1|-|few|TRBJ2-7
CSANTGEVHEQYF
TGCAGTGCTAACACGGGAGAGGTCCACGAGCAGTACTTC
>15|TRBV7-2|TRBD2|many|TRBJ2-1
CASSLTSGRHNEQFF
TGTGCCAGCAGCTTGACTAGCGGGAGGCACAATGAGCAGTTCTTC
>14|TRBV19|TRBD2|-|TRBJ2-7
CARANGLAGYEQYF
TGTGCCAGAGCAAACGGACTAGCGGGGTACGAGCAGTACTTC
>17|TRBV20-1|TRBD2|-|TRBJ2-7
CSARDLTSGSRSYEQYF
TGCAGTGCTAGAGATCTAACTAGCGGGAGTCGGTCCTACGAGCAGTACTTC
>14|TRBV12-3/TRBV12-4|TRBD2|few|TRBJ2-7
CASSYGGGAYEQYF
TGTGCCAGCAGTTACGGCGGGGGGGCCTACGAGCAGTACTTC
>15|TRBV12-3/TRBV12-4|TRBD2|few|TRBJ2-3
CASNLRLAGADTQYF
TGTGCCAGCAACTTACGCCTAGCGGGAGCAGATACGCAGTATTTT
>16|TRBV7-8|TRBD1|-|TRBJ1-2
CASSVGGGTGYYGYTF
TGTGCCAGCAGCGTGGGGGGAGGGACAGGCTACTATGGCTACACCTTC
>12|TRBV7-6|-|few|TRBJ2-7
CASSMGLYEQYF
TGTGCCAGCTCCATGGGACTCTACGAGCAGTACTTC
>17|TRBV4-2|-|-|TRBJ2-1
CASSQVTDSRAFNEQFF
TGTGCCAGCAGCCAAGTGACGGACTCCAGGGCTTTCAATGAGCAGTTCTTC
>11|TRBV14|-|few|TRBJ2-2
CASSQVGELFF
TGTGCCAGCAGCCAAGTTGGGGAGCTGTTTTTT
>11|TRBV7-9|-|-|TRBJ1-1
CASSPTTEAFF
TGTGCCAGCAGCCCAACGACTGAAGCTTTCTTT
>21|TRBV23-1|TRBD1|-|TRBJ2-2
CASSQPEDGTGCSENTGELFF
TGCGCCAGCAGTCAACCCGAGGACGGGACAGGGTGTTCGGAGAACACCGGGGAGCTGTTTTTT
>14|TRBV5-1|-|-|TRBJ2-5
CASSLEGNGETQYF
TGCGCCAGCAGCTTGGAAGGGAATGGTGAGACCCAGTACTTC
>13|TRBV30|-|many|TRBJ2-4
CAWLGRPKNIQYF
TGTGCCTGGTTGGGACGGCCCAAAAACATTCAGTACTTC
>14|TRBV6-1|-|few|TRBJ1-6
CASSPDSYNSPLHF
TGTGCCAGCAGTCCGGACAGCTATAATTCACCCCTCCACTTT
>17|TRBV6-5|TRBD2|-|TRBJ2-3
CASSYHGKAGFTDTQYF
TGTGCCAGCAGTTACCATGGAAAAGCGGGATTCACAGATACGCAGTATTTT
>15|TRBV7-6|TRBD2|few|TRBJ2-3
CASSPGTSGVGTQYF
TGTGCCAGCAGCCCCGGGACTAGCGGGGTGGGTACGCAGTATTTT
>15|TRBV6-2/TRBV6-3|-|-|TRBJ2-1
CASSYSGAPYNEQFF
TGTGCCAGCAGTTACTCGGGGGCCCCTTACAATGAGCAGTTCTTC